This T cell receptor beta chain was observed in a study of blood T cell repertoires in COVID-19. The protocol was immunoSEQ multiplex PCR, while the TCRdb copy is restricted to in-frame clones and leaves out a portion. The data show 200,000 or so clones, with roughly 85% seen just once and 3.5% to 4.5% held by the top ten. The CDR3 spans 13 residues. Between the trimmed V and J ends, which lost 2 bases and 1 base, there was a span of 5 bases. The V gene's germline CDR1 is SGHTA and CDR2 FQGTGA. This clonotype originated in a woman between 35 and 50 years old with acute COVID-19. V is TRBV7-3 and J is TRBJ1-1; no clear D. Sequencing was done on a sample of PBMCs or T cells enriched from blood (not recorded which). CDR3 nucleotide sequence: TGTGCCAGCAGCTTATGGCAGAACACTGAAGCTTTCTTT. Translating it yields CASSLWQNTEAFF.